One sample yielded the 21 T cell receptor beta chains listed below, sequenced in a study of beta chain features in type 1 diabetes. General study findings and limits: All four CD4+ subsets of Type 1 diabetes patients contained TCRB CDR3s that were moderately but significantly shorter.

These TCRs are of unknown antigen specificity. Reverse transcribing all isolated RNA meant expressed TCRB transcripts were sequenced. Data came from immunoSEQ multiplex PCR; TCRdb stores just in-frame clones and leaves some out. The repertoire includes some 370,000 clones, about 10% of them detected once, and approximately 0.6% sits in the top ten. The sequencing input was central memory CD4+ T cells from blood. The receptors derive from a man younger than 40 with type 1 diabetes.

Concerning this clone itself: One junction end does not reproduce the germline sequence, and a read error may be involved. DNA of the CDR3: TGTGCCAGCAGCCAAGATAGGGTCAGCACAGATACGCAGTATTTT. Translation gives CASSQDRVSTDTQYF. The V and J genes are TRBV4-1 and TRBJ2-3; D is uncertain. The CDR3 has 15 amino acids. Germline V gene sequence: CDR1 MGHRA, CDR2 YSYEKL.

This clone was counted only a few times. The chain is built from TRBV6-1 and TRBJ2-7; a weak D match, TRBD2 (6 bases). The V end was cut by 10 bases, the J end by 3 bases, with 13 bases between. Germline CDR1 MNHNS, CDR2 SASEGT. The CDR3 covers 12 residues. The CDR3 here is CATTGDFYEQYF. DNA for the CDR3: TGTGCCACGACGGGGGACTTCTACGAGCAGTACTTC.

This chain connects TRBV18 to TRBJ2-1; 9 nucleotides align to TRBD2. Germline V CDR1 and CDR2: KGHSH, LQKENI. V trimming: 3 bases; J trimming: 13 bases; junction bases outside the gene matches: 10. The length of the CDR3 is 14 residues. CDR3 DNA sequence: TGTGCCAGCTCACCTGATGGGGCTAGCGGGATACAGTTCTTC. Protein: CASSPDGASGIQFF. The full variable domain, rest sourced from reference TRBV18 and TRBJ2-1, is NAGVMQNPRHLVRRRGQEARLRCSPMKGHSHVYWYRQLPEEGLKFMVYLQKENIIDESGMPKERFSAEFPKEGPSILRIQQVVRGDSAAYFCASSPDGASGIQFFGPGTRLTVL.

This chain connects TRBV7-2 to TRBJ1-2, with D perhaps matching TRBD1 (6 bases). Germline values: CDR1 SGHTA, CDR2 FQGNSA. The CDR3 consists of 15 residues. The V and J ends lost 1 base and 4 bases respectively, with 13 bases between them. CDR3 residues: CASSLERGASYGYTF. The CDR3 nucleotides read TGTGCCAGCAGCTTAGAGCGGGGGGCGAGCTATGGCTACACCTTC.

This clone has more than one count but fewer than ten. The chain joins TRBV28 to TRBJ1-1, with 8 bases matching TRBD1. CDR1 and CDR2 from the germline V gene are MDHEN and SYDVKM. The CDR3 is 14 amino acids. The ends lost 6 bases at V and 4 bases at J; junction bases unmatched: 7. As DNA, the CDR3 is TGTGCCAGCAGGACAGGGGCGAGGTCCACTGAAGCTTTCTTT. Translating gives CASRTGARSTEAFF.

This clone came up many times. The V and J genes are TRBV30 and TRBJ1-5; no firm D call. Germline CDR1 reads GTSNPN; CDR2 reads SVGIG (reference sequence). Trimming took 2 bases from V and 0 from J, leaving 5 bases between them. The CDR3 loop spans 13 amino acids. In DNA form, the CDR3 reads TGTGCCTGGAGTAAGGATAGCAATCAGCCCCAGCATTTT. Amino acid sequence: CAWSKDSNQPQHF.

The chain joins TRBV30 to TRBJ2-7; D tentatively fits TRBD1 or TRBD2 (5 bases each). Trimming stripped 3 bases from V and 3 bases from J, with 15 bases between. Germline loops: CDR1 GTSNPN, CDR2 SVGIG (reference sequence). CDR3 length: 14 residues. This chain's CDR3 is CAWSSQGTSYEQYF. As DNA, the CDR3 is TGTGCCTGGAGCAGTCAGGGTACTAGCTACGAGCAGTACTTC.

This clone was seen only a few times. This chain connects TRBV10-3 to TRBJ2-1; 15 nucleotides match TRBD2. The CDR3 consists of 17 residues. Germline-derived CDR1 and CDR2 are ENHRY and SYGVKD. After removal of 6 bases from V and 4 bases from J, the junction contained 7 bases not matched to a gene. CDR3 protein: CAIRATGTSGRYNEQFF. The CDR3 DNA reads TGTGCCATCAGAGCCACAGGGACTAGCGGGAGGTACAATGAGCAGTTCTTC.

This clone was counted only a few times. V and J are TRBV19 and TRBJ2-6; D is perhaps TRBD1 or TRBD2 (6 bases each). Germline loops: CDR1 LNHDA, CDR2 SQIVND (reference sequence). This CDR3 has 14 residues. Trimming removed 3 bases from V and 12 bases from J, with 15 bases in between. The CDR3 region is CASSISGGPPVLTF. The CDR3 DNA reads TGTGCCAGTAGTATTTCCGGGGGCCCACCCGTCCTGACTTTC.

V gene TRBV6-5 combines with J gene TRBJ2-3; TRBD1 aligns across 9 bases. J was trimmed by 9 bases and V by 0 bases; bases with no gene match: 10. Germline V gene sequence: CDR1 MNHEY, CDR2 SVGAGI. The CDR3 is 16 amino acids. CDR3 loop: CASSYSGDRAKRTQYF. The DNA for the CDR3 is TGTGCCAGCAGTTACTCAGGGGACAGGGCGAAGAGGACGCAGTATTTT.

This clone has just a few counts. The chain recombines TRBV4-2 with TRBJ1-4; D gene uncertain. The CDR3 is 14 amino acids. Deletions cut 4 bases from V and 8 bases from J, with 14 bases between. Looked up from germline, CDR1 is LGHNA and CDR2 is YNFKEQ. In nucleotides, the CDR3 is TGTGCCAGCAGCCCATCCGGATTCAGAGAAAAACTGTTTTTT. This codes for CASSPSGFREKLFF.

The V and J genes are TRBV7-8 and TRBJ2-7, with a possible D match to TRBD2 (5 bases). The germline V gene encodes CDR1 SGHVS and CDR2 FQNEAQ. The CDR3 consists of 12 residues. V dropped 4 bases and J dropped 12 bases, with 16 bases sitting between them. CDR3 DNA sequence: TGTGCCAGCAGCTCCGGACTCCCTGATCTGTACTTC. It codes for CASSSGLPDLYF. Drawing the rest from reference TRBV7-8 and TRBJ2-7, the complete variable domain is GAGVSQSPRYKVAKRGQDVALRCDPISGHVSLFWYQQALGQGPEFLTYFQNEAQLDKSGLPSDRFFAERPEGSVSTLKIQRTQQEDSAVYLCASSSGLPDLYFGPGTRLTVT.

This clone was counted at least ten times. The chain uses TRBV10-3 and TRBJ2-3; weak D call: TRBD2 (6 bases). The ends were cut back, 11 bases at V and 2 bases at J, with 14 bases in the middle. The germline gives CDR1 ENHRY, CDR2 SYGVKD. CDR3 length equals 13 residues. The CDR3 coding sequence is TGTGCCTCCGGCTGGCGGGACACAGATACGCAGTATTTT. This codes for CASGWRDTDTQYF.

This clone was seen a handful of times. This chain links TRBV5-1 with TRBJ2-1; 7 bases align to TRBD1. The V and J ends lost 0 bases and 6 bases, in that order; junction bases with no gene match: 3. The CDR3 has 14 amino acids. Germline lookup yields CDR1 SGHRS and CDR2 YFSETQ. The CDR3 loop is CASSLGDRANEQFF. As DNA, the CDR3 is TGCGCCAGCAGCTTGGGTGACAGGGCCAATGAGCAGTTCTTC.

The CDR3 sequence is CASSLTGAGELFF. CDR3 nucleotide sequence: TGTGCCAGCAGCTTGACAGGGGCCGGGGAGCTGTTTTTT. The chain is built from TRBV5-6 and TRBJ2-2, with 7 bases aligning to TRBD1. The V gene end was trimmed by 1 base and the J gene end by 6 bases; junction bases not matched to a gene: 0. CDR3 length equals 13 residues. The V gene's germline CDR1 is SGHDT and CDR2 YYEEEE.

This chain connects TRBV30 to TRBJ2-2; D is uncertain. Germline V CDR1 and CDR2: GTSNPN, SVGIG (reference sequence). The CDR3 is made up of 13 amino acids. Trimming removed 4 bases from V and 3 bases from J, with 9 bases in between. CDR3 in DNA: TGTGCCTGGAACATTAGGGACACCGGGGAGCTGTTTTTT. This encodes CAWNIRDTGELFF.

This clone has at least ten counts. The gene calls are TRBV18 and TRBJ1-5; 8 bases line up with TRBD1. Germline assignment: CDR1 KGHSH and CDR2 LQKENI. CDR3 length equals 15 residues. J was trimmed by 3 bases and V by 6 bases; bases with no gene match: 7. The CDR3 spells CASSRETGANQPQHF. CDR3 coding DNA: TGTGCCAGCTCTCGGGAGACAGGGGCCAATCAGCCCCAGCATTTT. Using reference TRBV18 and TRBJ1-5 for the parts outside the CDR3, the full variable domain is NAGVMQNPRHLVRRRGQEARLRCSPMKGHSHVYWYRQLPEEGLKFMVYLQKENIIDESGMPKERFSAEFPKEGPSILRIQQVVRGDSAAYFCASSRETGANQPQHFGDGTRLSIL.

This clone was observed at least ten times. V gene TRBV5-4 combines with J gene TRBJ2-5, with TRBD1 as a possible D gene (5 bases). Germline CDR1 reads SGHNT; CDR2 reads YYREEE (reference sequence). Trimming cost V 1 base and J 5 bases, with 12 bases left between them. The CDR3 spans 14 residues. The CDR3 DNA is TGTGCCAGCAGCTTGTCTGGGGCACGGGAGACCCAGTACTTC. Protein sequence: CASSLSGARETQYF.

The table lists this clone with a few counts. The chain carries TRBV11-2 and TRBJ2-5, with D possibly matching TRBD1 (5 bases). Trimming cost V 1 base and J 1 base, with 7 bases left between them. In germline, CDR1 is SGHAT, CDR2 FQNNGV. The length of the CDR3 is 14 residues. The CDR3 loop is CASSLAGSQETQYF. The DNA for the CDR3 is TGTGCCAGCAGCTTAGCAGGGTCCCAAGAGACCCAGTACTTC. The whole variable domain, remainder taken from reference TRBV11-2 and TRBJ2-5, is EAGVAQSPRYKIIEKRQSVAFWCNPISGHATLYWYQQILGQGPKLLIQFQNNGVVDDSQLPKDRFSAERLKGVDSTLKIQPAKLEDSAVYLCASSLAGSQETQYFGPGTRLLVL.

Only a few counts were recorded for this clone. The chain recombines TRBV14 with TRBJ2-1; D is unclear. The V and J ends lost 3 bases and 9 bases respectively, with 6 bases between them. The length of the CDR3 is 11 residues. From germline, CDR1 is SGHDN and CDR2 FVKESK. As DNA, the CDR3 is TGTGCCAGCAGCCACCTAGGTGAGCAGTTCTTC. It yields the protein CASSHLGEQFF.

In this sample, this clone turned up a few times. The chain uses TRBV4-2 and TRBJ2-1; 11 bases fit TRBD2. V was pared by 2 bases and J by 4 bases, with 7 bases of the junction left unmatched. CDR1 and CDR2 (germline): LGHNA, YNFKEQ. The CDR3 sequence is 17 residues long. The CDR3 protein is CASSQHRASGGYNEQFF. CDR3 coding DNA: TGTGCCAGCAGCCAACACCGGGCTAGCGGGGGGTACAATGAGCAGTTCTTC.